The 19 T cell receptor beta chains below were found in one sample sequenced in a study of cytomegalovirus exposure and HLA in healthy donors. PCR was performed using 60 Vbeta and 13 Jbeta primers. Sequenced by immunoSEQ multiplex PCR; TCRdb stores in-frame clones only, minus some. The sample has 160,000 or so clones, roughly 80% seen once. Material: PBMCs. These receptor sequences come from a woman under 40 in good health and CMV-seropositive.

The chain recombines TRBV6-6 with TRBJ1-3, with a tentative D call TRBD1 (5 bases). This CDR3 spans 13 amino acids. The V and J ends lost 4 bases and 7 bases respectively, with 11 bases between them. The germline CDR1 and CDR2 sequences are MNHNY and SVGAGI (reference sequence). The CDR3 loop is CASSSGGENTIYF. The CDR3 bases are TGTGCCAGCAGTTCCGGGGGGGAGAACACCATATATTTT.

Of note for this clone: The same CDR3 also results from other DNA sequences found in this sample. The chain uses TRBV18 and TRBJ2-1; 7 nucleotides align to TRBD1. Unmatched junction bases numbered 4, after V lost 6 bases and J lost 5 bases. This CDR3 has 13 residues. Germline V CDR1 and CDR2: KGHSH, LQKENI. Here the CDR3 reads CASSLGQNNEQFF. The CDR3, as DNA: TGTGCCAGCTCGCTGGGACAGAACAATGAGCAGTTCTTC.

The rearrangement uses TRBV4-2 and TRBJ2-7; 9 bases line up with TRBD2. This CDR3 region has 15 residues. The J segment lost 2 bases and the V segment lost 0 bases, leaving 2 bases of the junction unmatched. From germline, CDR1 is LGHNA and CDR2 YNFKEQ. In DNA form, the CDR3 reads TGTGCCAGCAGCCAAGAAGAGCGGGGGGCCTACGAGCAGTACTTC. This sequence encodes CASSQEERGAYEQYF.

The chain couples TRBV27 to TRBJ1-5, with D tentatively TRBD1 (5 bases). CDR3 length: 14 amino acids. The germline V and J ends were trimmed by 10 bases and 3 bases, with 16 bases remaining between them. CDR1 is MNHEY and CDR2 is SMNVEV in the germline V gene (reference sequence). The CDR3 DNA reads as TGTGCCACGTCCAGGGCAGATAACAATCAGCCCCAGCATTTT. Its translation: CATSRADNNQPQHF.

This chain uses TRBV11-2 with TRBJ2-7; D is possibly TRBD2 (5 bases). The length of the CDR3 is 16 residues. The V and J ends lost 6 bases and 3 bases respectively, with 21 bases between them. Per the germline V gene, CDR1 is SGHAT and CDR2 is FQNNGV. The CDR3 sequence: CASSLVGGGRSYEQYF. The CDR3 coding sequence is TGTGCCAGCAGTCTAGTAGGAGGAGGTCGGAGCTACGAGCAGTACTTC.

The genes are TRBV6-1 and TRBJ2-3; TRBD2 is a possible D gene (6 bases). CDR3 length equals 13 residues. Trimming took 6 bases from V and 6 from J, leaving 13 bases between them. In germline, CDR1 is MNHNS, CDR2 SASEGT. The CDR3 DNA reads TGTGCCAGCAGCCGGGACTTTGAGGATACGCAGTATTTT. This translates into CASSRDFEDTQYF.

The chain combines TRBV6-5 with TRBJ1-5; 9 nucleotides agree with TRBD1. Unmatched junction bases numbered 7, after V lost 6 bases and J lost 7 bases. Germline values: CDR1 MNHEY, CDR2 SVGAGI. CDR3 length equals 14 residues. CDR3 sequence reads: CASRQGTGRQPQHF. CDR3 bases: TGTGCCAGCAGACAGGGGACAGGGAGGCAGCCCCAGCATTTT.

This clone was counted a few times. The genes are TRBV5-4 and TRBJ1-6, with D uncertain. The CDR3 is 15 residues long. V gave up 0 bases and J gave up 6 bases, with 10 bases separating them. From germline, CDR1 is SGHNT and CDR2 YYREEE (reference sequence). The CDR3 DNA reads as TGTGCCAGCAGCTTGGGACCGGCGGCTAATTCACCCCTCCACTTT. Protein: CASSLGPAANSPLHF.

The chain carries TRBV19 and TRBJ1-2, with 10 bases lining up with TRBD1. This CDR3 comprises 16 residues. The V and J ends lost 7 bases and 1 base, in that order; junction bases with no gene match: 9. CDR1 LNHDA and CDR2 SQIVND come from the germline V gene (reference sequence). Here the CDR3 reads CASTFTRDRGNYGYTF. In DNA, the CDR3 is TGTGCCAGTACTTTCACCCGGGACAGGGGTAACTATGGCTACACCTTC.

Comments on this clone: A junction end diverges from the germline sequence, so it may reflect a read error. This chain joins TRBV2 and TRBJ1-1; D gene uncertain. The V gene's germline CDR1 is SNHLY and CDR2 FYNNEI. The CDR3 is 13 amino acids. CDR3 sequence reads: CASSSMENSEAFF. CDR3 DNA sequence: TGTGCCAGCAGTTCGATGGAGAACTCTGAAGCTTTCTTT.

Only one count was recorded for this clone. The chain recombines TRBV29-1 with TRBJ2-7, with D tentatively TRBD2 (6 bases). The germline V gene has CDR1 SQVTM and CDR2 ANQGSEA. The CDR3 is 14 amino acids. Trimming left V 6 bases short and J 0 bases short, with 15 bases between. CDR3 sequence: CSVFPGLSSYEQYF. CDR3 bases: TGCAGCGTGTTCCCGGGACTGAGCTCCTACGAGCAGTACTTC.

The table lists this clone with a few counts. This chain links TRBV2 with TRBJ1-1, with TRBD1 matching 9 bases. Germline-derived CDR1 and CDR2 are SNHLY and FYNNEI. CDR3 length: 13 residues. After removal of 10 bases from V and 5 bases from J, the junction contained 8 bases not matched to a gene. The CDR3 sequence is CATTGGAGTEAFF. CDR3 nucleotide sequence: TGTGCCACCACAGGGGGCGCAGGTACTGAAGCTTTCTTT.

The rearrangement joins TRBV7-2 to TRBJ1-2; D is unclear. CDR3 length: 15 residues. The V end was cut by 5 bases, the J end by 0 bases, with 13 bases between. CDR1 and CDR2 from the germline V gene are SGHTA and FQGNSA. Here the CDR3 reads CASSQGEEANYGYTF. CDR3 nucleotides: TGTGCCAGCAGCCAAGGTGAAGAGGCTAACTATGGCTACACCTTC.

The chain uses TRBV6-1 and TRBJ1-6; D not resolved. CDR1 and CDR2 from the germline V gene are MNHNS and SASEGT. The CDR3 is made up of 15 amino acids. V lost 11 bases, J lost 4 bases, and 18 bases lay in between. The CDR3 DNA reads as TGTGCCTCACAAACGGGGAGCGGGTATAATTCACCCCTCCACTTT. Its protein product is CASQTGSGYNSPLHF.

This rearrangement joins TRBV5-6 to TRBJ2-7; 7 bases fit TRBD1. The CDR3 covers 15 residues. Germline values: CDR1 SGHDT, CDR2 YYEEEE. V trimming: 4 bases; J trimming: 1 base; junction bases outside the gene matches: 8. Here the CDR3 reads CASSPGQSRSYEQYF. In nucleotides, the CDR3 is TGTGCCAGCAGCCCGGGACAGTCTCGATCCTACGAGCAGTACTTC.

This chain connects TRBV28 to TRBJ1-2; 11 bases match TRBD1. The junction had 6 bases not matched to a gene; V was cut back by 3 bases and J by 6 bases. This CDR3 comprises 15 residues. Germline-derived CDR1 and CDR2 are MDHEN and SYDVKM. The CDR3 loop reads CASSFGTGGDDGYTF. The CDR3 DNA reads as TGTGCCAGCAGTTTCGGGACAGGGGGGGATGATGGCTACACCTTC.

This clone was seen more than once but under ten times. V usage is TRBV7-3 and J usage is TRBJ1-6; D call uncertain. V lost 2 bases and J 4 bases, leaving 3 bases between the germline ends. The CDR3 sequence is 13 residues long. CDR1 is SGHTA and CDR2 is FQGTGA in the germline V gene. The CDR3 protein is CASSLSYNSPLHF. The CDR3 DNA reads TGTGCCAGCAGCTTATCATATAATTCACCCCTCCACTTT. The full variable domain, completed using reference TRBV7-3 and TRBJ1-6, is GAGVSQTPSNKVTEKGKYVELRCDPISGHTALYWYRQSLGQGPEFLIYFQGTGAADDSGLPNDRFFAVRPEGSVSTLKIQRTERGDSAVYLCASSLSYNSPLHFGNGTRLTVT.

The rearrangement links TRBV5-6 to TRBJ2-5, with a tentative D call TRBD1 (6 bases). Germline CDR1 and CDR2: SGHDT and YYEEEE. The V and J ends lost 0 bases and 5 bases respectively, with 17 bases between them. The CDR3 spans 16 residues. This chain's CDR3 is CASSLANSGGPETQYF. CDR3 bases: TGTGCCAGCAGCTTGGCGAATTCTGGGGGCCCGGAGACCCAGTACTTC.

The chain couples TRBV5-4 to TRBJ1-3; 8 nucleotides line up with TRBD1. Germline CDR1 and CDR2: SGHNT and YYREEE (reference sequence). The CDR3 is 15 amino acids. The junction had 5 bases not matched to a gene; V was cut back by 4 bases and J by 2 bases. The CDR3 DNA follows: TGTGCCAGCAGCGTGGACAGGGCGGCTGGAAACACCATATATTTT. Translating it yields CASSVDRAAGNTIYF.